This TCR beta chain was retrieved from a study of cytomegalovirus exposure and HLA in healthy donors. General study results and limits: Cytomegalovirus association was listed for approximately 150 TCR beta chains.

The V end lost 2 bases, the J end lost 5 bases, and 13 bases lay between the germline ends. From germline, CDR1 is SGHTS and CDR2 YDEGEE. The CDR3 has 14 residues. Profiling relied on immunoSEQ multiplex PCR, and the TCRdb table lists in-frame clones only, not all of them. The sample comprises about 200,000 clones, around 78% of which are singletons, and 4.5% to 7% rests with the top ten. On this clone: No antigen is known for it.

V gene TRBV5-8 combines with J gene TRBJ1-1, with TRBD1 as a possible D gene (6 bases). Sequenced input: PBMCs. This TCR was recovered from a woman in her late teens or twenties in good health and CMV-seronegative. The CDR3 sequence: CASSLIQGRTEAFF. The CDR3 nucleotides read TGTGCCAGCAGCTTAATTCAGGGGAGAACTGAAGCTTTCTTT.